One T cell receptor (beta chain) is described in this entry. Here immunoSEQ multiplex PCR was the method, and the copy in TCRdb shows in-frame clones only, minus some. The sample holds roughly 230,000 clones; around 90% are singletons and the top ten take around 2.3%. The CDR3 has 18 amino acids. Trimming cost V 2 bases and J 6 bases, with 23 bases left between them. The V gene's germline CDR1 is SGHVS and CDR2 FQNEAQ. The data were obtained in a study of blood T cell repertoires in COVID-19. Sample: peripheral blood. The chain is built from TRBV7-8 and TRBJ1-3; TRBD1 is a possible D gene (6 bases). The receptor's source is a woman in her sixties with COVID-19, enrolled during active disease. The DNA for the CDR3 is TGTGCCAGCAGCTTACCAGGGCAGGGCAGGGGTTACATAAACACCATATATTTT. Protein sequence: CASSLPGQGRGYINTIYF.